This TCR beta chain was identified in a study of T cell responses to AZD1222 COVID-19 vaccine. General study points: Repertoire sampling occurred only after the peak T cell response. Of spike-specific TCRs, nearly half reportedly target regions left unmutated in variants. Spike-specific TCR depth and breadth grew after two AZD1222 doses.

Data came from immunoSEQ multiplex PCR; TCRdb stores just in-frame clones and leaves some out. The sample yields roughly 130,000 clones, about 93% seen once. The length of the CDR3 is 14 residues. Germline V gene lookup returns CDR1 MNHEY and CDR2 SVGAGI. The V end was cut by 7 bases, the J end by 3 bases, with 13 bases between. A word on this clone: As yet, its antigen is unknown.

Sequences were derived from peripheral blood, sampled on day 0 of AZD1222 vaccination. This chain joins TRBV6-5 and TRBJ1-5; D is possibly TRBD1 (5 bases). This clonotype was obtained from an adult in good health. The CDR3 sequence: CASTSLGPNQPQHF. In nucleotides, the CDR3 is TGTGCCAGCACCTCTTTGGGGCCCAATCAGCCCCAGCATTTT.